A selection of T cell receptor beta chains follows, all from one sample in a study of blood T cell repertoires in COVID-19. This table comes from immunoSEQ multiplex PCR, and its TCRdb copy is limited to in-frame clones, with some not included. The top ten clones hold around 15% of a sample with about 160,000 clones, around 91% of them seen once. Sequences were obtained from peripheral blood. All receptors derive from a young man with COVID-19, enrolled during active disease. CDR3s include the opening cysteine and the closing phenylalanine or tryptophan. Fields, in order: D gene, J gene, clone size, V gene, CDR3 DNA, CDR3 protein. The D gene is left open where the match is weak. The size entry is marked missing in some rows and otherwise reads once, few, many or a size class.

d_call: TRBD1; j_call: TRBJ1-5; clone_size: -; v_call: TRBV19; cdr3_nt: TGTGCCAGTAGTGACCCCGGGACAGGGCTCAATCAGCCCCAGCATTTT; cdr3_aa: CASSDPGTGLNQPQHF
d_call: -; j_call: TRBJ2-3; clone_size: -; v_call: TRBV12-3/TRBV12-4; cdr3_nt: TGTGCCAGCAGTTTTAGCGATACGCAGTATTTT; cdr3_aa: CASSFSDTQYF
d_call: -; j_call: TRBJ2-6; clone_size: -; v_call: TRBV9; cdr3_nt: TGTGCCAGCAGCTCCACGGCTGGGGCCAACGTCCTGACTTTC; cdr3_aa: CASSSTAGANVLTF
d_call: TRBD1; j_call: TRBJ2-1; clone_size: -; v_call: TRBV28; cdr3_nt: TGTGCCAGCAGTTTAGTTTTAGGCAGGGGGAGCTCCTACAATGAGCAGTTCTTC; cdr3_aa: CASSLVLGRGSSYNEQFF
d_call: TRBD1; j_call: TRBJ1-4; clone_size: -; v_call: TRBV29-1; cdr3_nt: TGCAGCGTGGCGACAGGGGGTATTGAAAAACTGCTTTTT; cdr3_aa: CSVATGGIEKLLF
d_call: -; j_call: TRBJ1-4; clone_size: -; v_call: TRBV15; cdr3_nt: TGTGCCACCAGCAGAGATTTTTTCGCGGGGAAAAGGGAAAAACTGCTTTTT; cdr3_aa: CATSRDFFAGKREKLLF
d_call: -; j_call: TRBJ2-7; clone_size: few; v_call: TRBV11-2; cdr3_nt: TGTGCCAGCAGCTCGCTCACTAGGTTGTACGAGCAGTACTTC; cdr3_aa: CASSSLTRLYEQYF
d_call: -; j_call: TRBJ2-4; clone_size: once; v_call: TRBV11-2; cdr3_nt: TGTGCCAGCAGCACCAATACCGGGACTCAAAACATTCAGTACTTC; cdr3_aa: CASSTNTGTQNIQYF
d_call: -; j_call: TRBJ2-2; clone_size: -; v_call: TRBV20-1; cdr3_nt: TGCAGTGCCGGGGACACCGGGGAGCTGTTTTTT; cdr3_aa: CSAGDTGELFF
d_call: TRBD2; j_call: TRBJ2-1; clone_size: -; v_call: TRBV19; cdr3_nt: TGTGCCAGTAGTAAACGGACTAGGCCTCTTTACACTCCCAATGAGCAGTTCTTC; cdr3_aa: CASSKRTRPLYTPNEQFF
d_call: -; j_call: TRBJ1-2; clone_size: -; v_call: TRBV7-3; cdr3_nt: TGTGCCAGCAGCTTAACTGGCCGTGATGGCTACACCTTC; cdr3_aa: CASSLTGRDGYTF
d_call: TRBD2; j_call: TRBJ2-1; clone_size: -; v_call: TRBV6-5; cdr3_nt: TGTGCCAGCAGTTACAGTCAGACCTCTAGCGGGGATGAGCAGTTCTTC; cdr3_aa: CASSYSQTSSGDEQFF
d_call: TRBD1; j_call: TRBJ1-4; clone_size: once; v_call: TRBV7-9; cdr3_nt: TGTGCCAGCAGCACCGGGACAGACAATGAAAAACTGCTTTTT; cdr3_aa: CASSTGTDNEKLLF
d_call: -; j_call: TRBJ2-5; clone_size: -; v_call: TRBV4-3; cdr3_nt: TGCGCCAGCAGCCAAGCAAGGGGGGAGACCCAGTACTTC; cdr3_aa: CASSQARGETQYF
d_call: -; j_call: TRBJ2-7; clone_size: -; v_call: TRBV6-5; cdr3_nt: TGTGCCAGCAGCCAACAGGGAACTTACGAGCAGTACTTC; cdr3_aa: CASSQQGTYEQYF
d_call: TRBD2; j_call: TRBJ2-5; clone_size: -; v_call: TRBV15; cdr3_nt: TGTGCCACCAGTGGGACTAGCGGGAGCCTCATAAAAGAGACCCAGTACTTC; cdr3_aa: CATSGTSGSLIKETQYF
d_call: TRBD2; j_call: TRBJ2-1; clone_size: few; v_call: TRBV6-5; cdr3_nt: TGTGCCAGCAGTCCCGAGGGACTAGGCTACAATGAGCAGTTCTTC; cdr3_aa: CASSPEGLGYNEQFF
d_call: -; j_call: TRBJ2-1; clone_size: -; v_call: TRBV28; cdr3_nt: TGTGCCAGCAGTTTGCCCCGGGGACTGTACAATGAGCAGTTCTTC; cdr3_aa: CASSLPRGLYNEQFF
d_call: -; j_call: TRBJ1-2; clone_size: -; v_call: TRBV4-3; cdr3_nt: TGCGCCAGCAGCCTTGGGGGCGACTATGGCTACACCTTC; cdr3_aa: CASSLGGDYGYTF
d_call: -; j_call: TRBJ2-7; clone_size: -; v_call: TRBV3-1/TRBV3-2; cdr3_nt: TGTGCCAGCAGTCAAGGGCTCAGGGGTCTTTACGAGCAGTACTTC; cdr3_aa: CASSQGLRGLYEQYF
d_call: TRBD2; j_call: TRBJ2-7; clone_size: once; v_call: TRBV7-9; cdr3_nt: TGTGCCAGCAGCCCCCCGGCGGGAGGAGGTTGGGAGCAGTACTTC; cdr3_aa: CASSPPAGGGWEQYF
d_call: TRBD2; j_call: TRBJ2-1; clone_size: -; v_call: TRBV27; cdr3_nt: TGTGCCAGCAGTTCAAGACTAGCGGAAGGCGATGAGCAGTTCTTC; cdr3_aa: CASSSRLAEGDEQFF
d_call: -; j_call: TRBJ2-7; clone_size: -; v_call: TRBV6-6; cdr3_nt: TGTGCCAGCAGTTACTCGTCCGGGGGTACCTACGAGCAGTACTTC; cdr3_aa: CASSYSSGGTYEQYF
d_call: -; j_call: TRBJ1-5; clone_size: -; v_call: TRBV9; cdr3_nt: TGTGCCAGCAGCCTCGCTCAGGGGCCGCCCCAGCATTTT; cdr3_aa: CASSLAQGPPQHF
d_call: -; j_call: TRBJ2-7; clone_size: -; v_call: TRBV30; cdr3_nt: TGTGCCTGGATTGGGACTTCAGCCTACGAGCAGTACTTC; cdr3_aa: CAWIGTSAYEQYF
d_call: -; j_call: TRBJ2-5; clone_size: -; v_call: TRBV12-3/TRBV12-4; cdr3_nt: TGTGCCAGCAGTTGGGGCCTGGAGACCCAGTACTTC; cdr3_aa: CASSWGLETQYF
d_call: TRBD2; j_call: TRBJ2-7; clone_size: -; v_call: TRBV4-1; cdr3_nt: TGCGCCAGCAGCCCTTCCCCCGGACTAGCGGGAGGCTACGAGCAGTACTTC; cdr3_aa: CASSPSPGLAGGYEQYF
d_call: TRBD2; j_call: TRBJ2-5; clone_size: -; v_call: TRBV6-1; cdr3_nt: TGTGCCAGCAGTGAAATGGCTAGCGGGCCCCAAGAGACCCAGTACTTC; cdr3_aa: CASSEMASGPQETQYF
d_call: -; j_call: TRBJ2-7; clone_size: -; v_call: TRBV6-5; cdr3_nt: TGTGCCAGCAGTTATACCAGGGTCACCTACGAGCAGTACTTC; cdr3_aa: CASSYTRVTYEQYF
d_call: TRBD2; j_call: TRBJ2-7; clone_size: -; v_call: TRBV15; cdr3_nt: TGTGCCACCAGCCCCCGACTAGCGGGAGGTTATTACGAGCAGTACTTC; cdr3_aa: CATSPRLAGGYYEQYF
d_call: TRBD1; j_call: TRBJ2-5; clone_size: -; v_call: TRBV9; cdr3_nt: TGTGCCAGCAGCGAGGACAGGGGGCATGAGACCCAGTACTTC; cdr3_aa: CASSEDRGHETQYF
d_call: -; j_call: TRBJ2-1; clone_size: -; v_call: TRBV7-6; cdr3_nt: TGTGCCAGCAGCGAACAAGTTGGGCAGTTCTTC; cdr3_aa: CASSEQVGQFF
d_call: TRBD1; j_call: TRBJ2-3; clone_size: once; v_call: TRBV5-1; cdr3_nt: TGCGCCAGCGGACGAGACAGTCAGGGGGCAGATACGCAGTATTTT; cdr3_aa: CASGRDSQGADTQYF
d_call: TRBD1; j_call: TRBJ2-7; clone_size: once; v_call: TRBV4-3; cdr3_nt: TGCGCCAGCAGCCAAGTCAGGGGGCTCTCCTACGAGCAGTACTTC; cdr3_aa: CASSQVRGLSYEQYF
d_call: -; j_call: TRBJ2-1; clone_size: -; v_call: TRBV5-6; cdr3_nt: TGTGCCAGCAGCTTGTGGATACAGGGAAGGGTCGGTGAGCAGTTCTTC; cdr3_aa: CASSLWIQGRVGEQFF
d_call: -; j_call: TRBJ2-2; clone_size: -; v_call: TRBV4-3; cdr3_nt: TGCGCCAGCAGCCAAGATTACGGGGTTCCCGGGGAGCTGTTTTTT; cdr3_aa: CASSQDYGVPGELFF
d_call: TRBD2; j_call: TRBJ2-5; clone_size: -; v_call: TRBV3-1/TRBV3-2; cdr3_nt: TGTGCCAGCAGCCCTACTAGCGGGAGTAGGGAGACCCAGTACTTC; cdr3_aa: CASSPTSGSRETQYF
d_call: TRBD2; j_call: TRBJ2-7; clone_size: -; v_call: TRBV19; cdr3_nt: TGTGCCAGTAGTATAGCGGGAGGGAGCTCCTACGAGCAGTACTTC; cdr3_aa: CASSIAGGSSYEQYF
d_call: TRBD2; j_call: TRBJ2-2; clone_size: -; v_call: TRBV9; cdr3_nt: TGTGCCAGCAGCGTAGAGGAAGGGCTAGCGGGTACCGGGGAGCTGTTTTTT; cdr3_aa: CASSVEEGLAGTGELFF
d_call: -; j_call: TRBJ1-2; clone_size: -; v_call: TRBV4-3; cdr3_nt: TGCGCCAGCAGCCAAGATGTTCGGGGAATGGACTATGGCTACACCTTC; cdr3_aa: CASSQDVRGMDYGYTF
d_call: TRBD2; j_call: TRBJ2-7; clone_size: -; v_call: TRBV10-1; cdr3_nt: TGCGCCAGCAGGAAAGCTAGCCTAGCGGGATACGAGCAGTACTTC; cdr3_aa: CASRKASLAGYEQYF
d_call: TRBD1; j_call: TRBJ1-2; clone_size: -; v_call: TRBV9; cdr3_nt: TGTGCCAGCAGCCCCTATTCCCGGGACAGGGGAGACTATGGCTACACCTTC; cdr3_aa: CASSPYSRDRGDYGYTF
d_call: -; j_call: TRBJ1-1; clone_size: -; v_call: TRBV5-1; cdr3_nt: TGCGCCAGCAGCTTGGGGGACACCAACACTGAAGCTTTCTTT; cdr3_aa: CASSLGDTNTEAFF
d_call: TRBD1; j_call: TRBJ2-1; clone_size: -; v_call: TRBV30; cdr3_nt: TGTGCCTGGGCCGGGACAGGCGATGAGCAGTTCTTC; cdr3_aa: CAWAGTGDEQFF
d_call: -; j_call: TRBJ1-5; clone_size: -; v_call: TRBV6-2/TRBV6-3; cdr3_nt: TGTGCCAGCAGTTACGATAGGACAAACAATCAGCCCCAGCATTTT; cdr3_aa: CASSYDRTNNQPQHF
d_call: TRBD2; j_call: TRBJ2-1; clone_size: -; v_call: TRBV11-2; cdr3_nt: TGTGCCAGCAGCTTTCCCCAGGGCGGGAGGGTGTACAATGAGCAGTTCTTC; cdr3_aa: CASSFPQGGRVYNEQFF
d_call: TRBD2; j_call: TRBJ2-3; clone_size: -; v_call: TRBV29-1; cdr3_nt: TGCAGCGTTGAAGGTCCCCGGCGGGAGGGGGGAGATACGCAGTATTTT; cdr3_aa: CSVEGPRREGGDTQYF
d_call: TRBD1; j_call: TRBJ2-1; clone_size: -; v_call: TRBV5-1; cdr3_nt: TGCGCCAGCAGCCTAGGACAGGGAGGAAGCAATGAGCAGTTCTTC; cdr3_aa: CASSLGQGGSNEQFF
d_call: -; j_call: TRBJ2-7; clone_size: -; v_call: TRBV14; cdr3_nt: TGTGCCAGCAGCCAAGAGTACTCTCCTTCCTACGAGCAGTACTTC; cdr3_aa: CASSQEYSPSYEQYF
d_call: TRBD2; j_call: TRBJ2-2; clone_size: -; v_call: TRBV2; cdr3_nt: TGTGCCAGCAGGTGGGAGGGCACCGGGGAGCTGTTTTTT; cdr3_aa: CASRWEGTGELFF
d_call: TRBD2; j_call: TRBJ2-1; clone_size: -; v_call: TRBV19; cdr3_nt: TGTGCCAGTAGTATAGGGATTTCGCTAGCGGGAAAAGGCAATGAGCAGTTCTTC; cdr3_aa: CASSIGISLAGKGNEQFF
d_call: -; j_call: TRBJ2-1; clone_size: -; v_call: TRBV20-1; cdr3_nt: TGCAGTGCTAGTGGGCTTACATACAATGAGCAGTTCTTC; cdr3_aa: CSASGLTYNEQFF
d_call: TRBD2; j_call: TRBJ2-3; clone_size: -; v_call: TRBV5-1; cdr3_nt: TGCGCCAGCAGCCTGTTTGGACTAGCGGGGAGCACAGATACGCAGTATTTT; cdr3_aa: CASSLFGLAGSTDTQYF
d_call: TRBD1; j_call: TRBJ2-5; clone_size: -; v_call: TRBV5-1; cdr3_nt: TGCGCCAGCAGCTTCAGCCGGGACAGGGATAAAGGGACCCAGTACTTC; cdr3_aa: CASSFSRDRDKGTQYF
d_call: -; j_call: TRBJ1-1; clone_size: -; v_call: TRBV6-1; cdr3_nt: TGTGCCAGCAGTGAAGCGCTTCGAGGTGCTCGAGCTTTCTTT; cdr3_aa: CASSEALRGARAFF
d_call: TRBD1; j_call: TRBJ1-1; clone_size: -; v_call: TRBV6-2/TRBV6-3; cdr3_nt: TGTGCCAGCAGTATCGACAGGGACGGTTTGTGGGGCACTGAAGCTTTCTTT; cdr3_aa: CASSIDRDGLWGTEAFF
d_call: TRBD1; j_call: TRBJ2-7; clone_size: -; v_call: TRBV12-3/TRBV12-4; cdr3_nt: TGTGCCAGCAGTCCCGGGACAGGGATCGAGCAGTACTTC; cdr3_aa: CASSPGTGIEQYF